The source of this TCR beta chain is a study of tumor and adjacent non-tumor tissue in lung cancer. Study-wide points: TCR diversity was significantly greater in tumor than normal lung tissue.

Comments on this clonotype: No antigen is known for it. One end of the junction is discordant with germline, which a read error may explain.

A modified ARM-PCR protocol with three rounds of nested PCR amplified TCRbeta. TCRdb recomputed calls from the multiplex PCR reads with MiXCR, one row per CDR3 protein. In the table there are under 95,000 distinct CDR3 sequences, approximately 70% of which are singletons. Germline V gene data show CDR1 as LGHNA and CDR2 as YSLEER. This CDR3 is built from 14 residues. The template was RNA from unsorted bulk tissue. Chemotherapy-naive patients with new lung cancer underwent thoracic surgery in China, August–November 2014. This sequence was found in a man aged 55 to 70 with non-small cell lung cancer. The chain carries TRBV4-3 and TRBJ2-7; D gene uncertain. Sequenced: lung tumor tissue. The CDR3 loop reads CASNQDLCDYEQYF. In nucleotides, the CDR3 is TGCGCCAGCAACCAAGATTTGTGTGACTACGAGCAGTACTTC.